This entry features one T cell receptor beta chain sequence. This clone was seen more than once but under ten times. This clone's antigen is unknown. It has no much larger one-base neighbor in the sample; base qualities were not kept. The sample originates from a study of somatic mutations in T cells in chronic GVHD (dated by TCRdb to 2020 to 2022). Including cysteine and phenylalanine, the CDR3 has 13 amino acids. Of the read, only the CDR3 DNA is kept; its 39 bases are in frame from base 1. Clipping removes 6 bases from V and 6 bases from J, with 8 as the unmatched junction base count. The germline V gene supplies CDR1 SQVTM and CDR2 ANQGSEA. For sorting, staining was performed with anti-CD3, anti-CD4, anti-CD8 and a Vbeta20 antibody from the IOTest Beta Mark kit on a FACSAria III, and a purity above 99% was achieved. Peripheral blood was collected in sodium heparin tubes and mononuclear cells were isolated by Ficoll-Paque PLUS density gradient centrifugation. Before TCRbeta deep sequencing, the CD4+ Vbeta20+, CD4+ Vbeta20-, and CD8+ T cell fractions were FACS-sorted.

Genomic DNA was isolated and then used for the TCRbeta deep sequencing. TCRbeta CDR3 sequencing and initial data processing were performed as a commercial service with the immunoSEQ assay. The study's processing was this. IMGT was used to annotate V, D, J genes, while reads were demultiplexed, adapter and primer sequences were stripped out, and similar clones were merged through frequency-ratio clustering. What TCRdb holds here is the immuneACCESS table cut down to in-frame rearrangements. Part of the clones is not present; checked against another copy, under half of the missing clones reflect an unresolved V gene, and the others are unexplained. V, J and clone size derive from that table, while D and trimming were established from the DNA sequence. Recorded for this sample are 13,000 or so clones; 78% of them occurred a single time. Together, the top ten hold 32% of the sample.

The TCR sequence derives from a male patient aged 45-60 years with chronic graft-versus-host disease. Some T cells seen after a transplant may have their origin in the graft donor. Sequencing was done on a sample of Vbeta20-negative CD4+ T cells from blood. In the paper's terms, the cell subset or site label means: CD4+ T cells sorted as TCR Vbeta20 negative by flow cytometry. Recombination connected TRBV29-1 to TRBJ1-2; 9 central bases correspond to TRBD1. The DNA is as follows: TGCAGCGTGGGCGGGACAGGGACCGATGGCTACACCTTC. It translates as CSVGGTGTDGYTF.